This TCR beta chain was identified in a study of T cells after yellow fever vaccination. As for the study in general: Fractions of limited cellularity were prepared by means of SMART-Seq v4 Ultra Low Input.

They built TCR cDNA with 5'RACE template switching, a step that put in a universal primer site and UMIs. TCRdb re-called the 5' RACE reads through MiXCR, storing one row per CDR3 protein. Of some 300,000 distinct CDR3 sequences in the sample, about 10% were seen once. The study's findings and limits: Among primary-vaccination clones, most reappeared after the booster, at around 97% for CD4 and roughly 88% for CD8.

In its sample, this clonotype was seen many times. What it binds is unknown. The CDR3 has 16 residues. Germline lookup yields CDR1 SGHRS and CDR2 YFSETQ. V was clipped by 3 bases and J by 2 bases, with 14 bases between them. The receptor comes from a man aged 18 to 30 who received the YFV17D yellow fever vaccine. This sequence joins TRBV5-1 and TRBJ2-2; perhaps D is TRBD1 or TRBD2 (5 bases each). The sample in question was CD4+ T cells sorted from PBMCs, obtained 45 days after the yellow fever booster vaccination. The CDR3 DNA reads as TGCGCCAGCAGCTCTCGTCCGGGACGTAACACCGGGGAGCTGTTTTTT. It translates to CASSSRPGRNTGELFF.